This TCR beta chain came from a study of T-cell reconstitution after alpha-beta-depleted transplantation in children. Study results and limitations: Several patients had high TCRbeta diversity at day 60; it came from surviving recipient T cells and thymic progenitors. Most T-cell counts and diversity one year after the transplant came from T cells that were newly produced. Where alpha-beta T cells came from about two months after transplant was reportedly several hundred expanded graft clones.

As for this clonotype: Its cognate antigen is unknown.

It was with unique molecular identifiers that the TCRbeta library was prepared. TCRdb reprocessed the PCR reads via MiXCR and lists one record per CDR3 protein. The sample comprises about 78,000 distinct CDR3 sequences, 14% of which are singletons, and about 25% rests with the top ten. The sample was PBMCs, mostly from graft donor cells, taken 180 days after TCRalphabeta/CD19-depleted stem cell transplant. This receptor was obtained from a male patient aged 2 to 9 who had a stem cell transplant for acute lymphoblastic leukemia, so the T cells may come from the graft donor.

The CDR3, as DNA: TGTGCCAGCAGCTTAACCGGGACACCAAATGAAAAACTGTTTTTT. It codes for CASSLTGTPNEKLFF. V usage is TRBV7-6 and J usage is TRBJ1-4; TRBD1 might be the D (6 bases). Germline V gene lookup returns CDR1 SGHVS and CDR2 FNYEAQ. The V and J ends lost 2 bases and 5 bases respectively, with 12 bases between them. CDR3 length: 15 residues.